The 17 T cell receptor beta chains given below trace back to one sample, sequenced in a study of shared clonotypes between healthy human individuals. Produced via immunoSEQ multiplex PCR; TCRdb's table is partial and in-frame only. The table has over a million clones, around 78% seen once; the top ten hold 0.55% to 0.7%. The sequencing input was memory CD4+ T cells from PBMCs. Specified subset: CD45RA-negative fraction. Receptors were obtained from a man aged 18-30 years in good health. Some clones in this sample may be carry-over from other donors' samples.

The chain couples TRBV19 to TRBJ2-3, with 7 nucleotides matching TRBD2. The CDR3 spans 14 residues. V was clipped by 6 bases and J by 0 bases; unmatched bases: 3. Per germline, CDR1 LNHDA and CDR2 SQIVND (reference sequence). The CDR3 loop is CASSGGTSTDTQYF. The CDR3, as DNA: TGTGCCAGTAGCGGGGGGACTAGCACAGATACGCAGTATTTT. Variable domain in full (rest from reference TRBV19 and TRBJ2-3): DGGITQSPKYLFRKEGQNVTLSCEQNLNHDAMYWYRQDPGQGLRLIYYSQIVNDFQKGDIAEGYSVSREKKESFPLTVTSAQKNPTAFYLCASSGGTSTDTQYFGPGTRLTVL.

The chain links TRBV25-1 to TRBJ1-2; 9 bases align to TRBD1. Per the germline V gene, CDR1 is MGHDK and CDR2 is SYGVNS. The CDR3 is 15 residues long. V lost 1 base and J lost 6; bases outside the gene matches: 6. The CDR3: CASSESRTGADGYTF. In DNA form, the CDR3 reads TGTGCCAGCAGTGAATCCAGGACAGGGGCGGATGGCTACACCTTC.

The chain recombines TRBV7-3 with TRBJ2-3; 10 bases are a match to TRBD2. CDR3 size: 17 residues. Germline V gene sequence: CDR1 SGHTA, CDR2 FQGTGA. With V trimmed by 4 bases and J by 2 bases, 9 bases remained unmatched. CDR3 in amino acids: CASSSHGTSDNTDTQYF. The CDR3 coding sequence is TGTGCCAGCAGCTCCCACGGGACTAGCGATAACACAGATACGCAGTATTTT.

CDR3 coding DNA: TGTGCCAGTAGTATAGGGAGACAGCGGGGGTCTGAAGCTTTCTTT. Translating it yields CASSIGRQRGSEAFF. The gene calls are TRBV19 and TRBJ1-1; D possibly corresponds to TRBD1 (5 bases). Germline assignment: CDR1 LNHDA and CDR2 SQIVND (reference sequence). V was cut by 1 base and J by 6 bases, with 15 bases left in between. This CDR3 spans 15 amino acids.

The rearrangement joins TRBV18 to TRBJ2-1; the match to TRBD2 covers 11 bases. Trimming at V came to 1 base and at J to 5 bases, leaving 7 bases not matched to a gene. This CDR3 region has 17 residues. CDR1 is KGHSH, CDR2 LQKENI, per germline. The CDR3 loop reads CASSPRATSGTDNEQFF. DNA of the CDR3: TGTGCCAGCTCACCACGGGCGACTAGCGGGACCGACAATGAGCAGTTCTTC.

The chain is built from TRBV4-3 and TRBJ2-2; D perhaps matches TRBD2 (5 bases). CDR1 is LGHNA, CDR2 YSLEER, per germline. V was pared by 4 bases and J by 7 bases, with 13 bases between. The CDR3 loop spans 14 amino acids. The CDR3 sequence is CASSLEARYGELFF. CDR3 bases: TGCGCCAGCAGCCTGGAGGCCCGGTACGGGGAGCTGTTTTTT.

This clone has just one count. As DNA, the CDR3 is TGTGCCAGCTCATCGGACGGGCCCGGGTTGCCCTACTTC. Its translation: CASSSDGPGLPYF. The chain is built from TRBV18 and TRBJ2-7; no definite D call. V lost 5 bases, J lost 13 bases, and 21 bases lay in between. The CDR3 runs to 13 residues. CDR1 is KGHSH, CDR2 LQKENI, per germline.

This chain links TRBV18 with TRBJ1-2; maybe TRBD1 (5 bases). Germline loops: CDR1 KGHSH, CDR2 LQKENI. With 0 bases removed from V and 7 bases from J, the gap between germline ends came to 15 bases. The CDR3 length is 15 residues. Here the CDR3 reads CASSPPLGRARGYTF. CDR3 nucleotides: TGTGCCAGCTCACCACCATTGGGCAGGGCTCGTGGCTACACCTTC.

The V and J genes are TRBV7-9 and TRBJ1-1, with 8 bases that match TRBD1. Germline V CDR1 and CDR2: SEHNR, FQNEAQ (reference sequence). V was pared by 6 bases and J by 3 bases, with 3 bases of the junction left unmatched. CDR3 length: 13 residues. The CDR3 nucleotides are TGTGCCAGCAGACCGGACAGGGACACTGAAGCTTTCTTT. This codes for CASRPDRDTEAFF.

CDR3 sequence reads: CASSPLAGVHNEQFF. The CDR3 DNA reads as TGTGCCAGCTCACCTTTAGCGGGAGTCCACAATGAGCAGTTCTTC. The rearrangement joins TRBV18 to TRBJ2-1; the match to TRBD2 covers 9 bases. CDR3 size: 15 residues. J was trimmed by 5 bases and V by 3 bases; bases with no gene match: 5. The V gene's germline CDR1 is KGHSH and CDR2 LQKENI.

The chain combines TRBV10-3 with TRBJ2-1; the match to TRBD2 covers 11 bases. This CDR3 has 16 amino acids. Unmatched junction bases numbered 7, after V lost 2 bases and J lost 7 bases. In germline, CDR1 is ENHRY, CDR2 SYGVKD. CDR3 in amino acids: CAISEGTSGSGNEQFF. The CDR3 DNA reads as TGTGCCATCAGTGAGGGTACTAGCGGGAGTGGGAATGAGCAGTTCTTC.

The V gene is TRBV19, the J gene TRBJ1-5; D unresolved. The CDR3 loop spans 16 amino acids. The ends were cut back, 6 bases at V and 6 bases at J, with 21 bases in the middle. The V gene's germline CDR1 is LNHDA and CDR2 SQIVND (reference sequence). CDR3 protein: CASSKGIGGRGQPQHF. CDR3 coding DNA: TGTGCCAGTAGCAAAGGGATAGGAGGGCGTGGTCAGCCCCAGCATTTT.

J is TRBJ2-7 and V is TRBV5-4; TRBD2 might be the D (6 bases). V was shortened by 6 bases and J by 4 bases, with 20 bases between the two germline ends. This CDR3 region has 15 residues. The V gene's germline CDR1 is SGHNT and CDR2 YYREEE (reference sequence). DNA of the CDR3: TGTGCCAGCAAACAAGGAGGGGATCATACTTACGAGCAGTACTTC. Translation gives CASKQGGDHTYEQYF.

The rearrangement uses TRBV29-1 and TRBJ1-2; 7 positions match TRBD1. This CDR3 contains 13 residues. With 3 bases clipped from V and 6 bases from J, the junction kept 7 bases outside the gene matches. Germline loops: CDR1 SQVTM, CDR2 ANQGSEA. The CDR3 spells CSVDGTARHGYTF. The CDR3 DNA reads TGCAGCGTTGATGGGACAGCTCGGCATGGCTACACCTTC.

The V call is TRBV5-1, the J call TRBJ2-5, with 9 bases lining up with TRBD1. This CDR3 has 16 amino acids. The trim removed 0 bases at V and 3 bases at J, leaving 6 bases unmatched. Germline assignment: CDR1 SGHRS and CDR2 YFSETQ. DNA of the CDR3: TGCGCCAGCAGCTTGGTCGGGACAGGGTTCGAAGAGACCCAGTACTTC. It translates to CASSLVGTGFEETQYF.

This clone was recorded only once. The rearrangement joins TRBV5-6 to TRBJ2-3; no firm D call. V dropped 4 bases and J dropped 2 bases, with 14 bases sitting between them. CDR3 length: 15 residues. Germline loops: CDR1 SGHDT, CDR2 YYEEEE. Written as DNA, the CDR3 is TGTGCCAGCAGCAACCTCAGAGAGCTCACAGATACGCAGTATTTT. This gives the protein CASSNLRELTDTQYF.

The rearrangement joins TRBV7-9 to TRBJ1-5; D call uncertain. The CDR3 length is 18 residues. V gave up 3 bases and J gave up 1 base, with 19 bases separating them. Germline assignment: CDR1 SEHNR and CDR2 FQNEAQ (reference sequence). The CDR3 bases are TGTGCCAGCAGCTTGGACCTCGGAGGGATAGTCAGCAATCAGCCCCAGCATTTT. This translates into CASSLDLGGIVSNQPQHF.